This T cell receptor (beta chain) was obtained from a study of cytomegalovirus exposure and HLA in healthy donors. Both 60 Vbeta primers and 13 Jbeta primers went into the PCR. As processed by the authors: In a later analysis, of around 85 million unique beta chains, roughly 9.9 million appeared in at least two donors. The repertoire was sequenced with immunoSEQ multiplex PCR; TCRdb's copy has only in-frame clones and lacks some. V and J calls and clone size are as listed in that table; D and trimming were resolved from the DNA. The sample includes 50,000 or so clones, about 77% of them seen just once. This clone was seen only once. Its antigen is as yet unknown. Looked up from germline, CDR1 is MNHEY and CDR2 is SMNVEV (reference sequence). CDR3 length equals 11 residues. Trimming took 9 bases from V and 4 from J, leaving 10 bases between them. Study-wide results and caveats: Exclusion applied to some V segments, including TRBV6-2 and TRBV6-3, as they were indistinguishable. In a later analysis, at a false discovery rate of 0.05, under 20,000 TCR beta sequences were associated with HLA alleles.

The chain employs TRBV27 and TRBJ2-7; D perhaps matches TRBD1 (6 bases). The sequence was collected from a woman aged 40 to 50 in good health and CMV-seropositive. Sequencing was performed on PBMCs. CDR3 DNA: TGTGCCAGTTTTGACAGGTACGAGCAGTACTTC. It translates to CASFDRYEQYF.